The rows below give T cell receptor beta chains drawn from one sample of a study of T and B cells in COVID-19 patients. Via MiXCR, TCRdb re-called the multiplex PCR reads, giving one row per CDR3 protein. The sample includes about 3,600 distinct CDR3 sequences, under 30% of them seen just once. Source material: blood. The receptors derive from a human donor with active COVID-19. The CDR3 runs from the conserved cysteine through the conserved F or W. Fields, in order: J gene, V gene, D gene, CDR3 protein. D genes are given only for firm matches.

J gene: TRBJ2-3
V gene: TRBV6-1
D gene: TRBD2
CDR3 protein: CASSESAGDDDTQYF

J gene: TRBJ2-7
V gene: TRBV18
D gene: TRBD2
CDR3 protein: CASSPPGGGTYEQYF

J gene: TRBJ2-5
V gene: TRBV6-6
D gene: TRBD2
CDR3 protein: CASSYSGGNQETQYF

J gene: TRBJ1-6
V gene: TRBV6-5
D gene: NA
CDR3 protein: CASRGPDHSPLHF

J gene: TRBJ2-2
V gene: TRBV20-1
D gene: TRBD1
CDR3 protein: CSASPGQGAAGELFF

J gene: TRBJ2-7
V gene: TRBV6-5
D gene: NA
CDR3 protein: CASSYSRTSAYEQYF

J gene: TRBJ2-2
V gene: TRBV7-9
D gene: TRBD2
CDR3 protein: CASSLDLLADQNTGELFF

J gene: TRBJ1-4
V gene: TRBV18
D gene: TRBD1
CDR3 protein: CASSSDRRGFKGEKLFF

J gene: TRBJ1-2
V gene: TRBV10-3
D gene: NA
CDR3 protein: CAISESSRANYGYTF

J gene: TRBJ2-3
V gene: TRBV20-1
D gene: NA
CDR3 protein: CSADHRARGTDTQYF

J gene: TRBJ2-1
V gene: TRBV6-1
D gene: TRBD1
CDR3 protein: CASSRQGEVLGQFF

J gene: TRBJ2-3
V gene: TRBV20-1
D gene: NA
CDR3 protein: CSRMGSPSTDTQYF

J gene: TRBJ2-1
V gene: TRBV19
D gene: NA
CDR3 protein: CASSISRERSYNEQFF

J gene: TRBJ2-5
V gene: TRBV7-2
D gene: TRBD2
CDR3 protein: CASSLAWGGGEVETQYF

J gene: TRBJ1-1
V gene: TRBV4-3
D gene: TRBD1
CDR3 protein: CASSQGQGTFPNTEAFF

J gene: TRBJ2-3
V gene: TRBV12-3/TRBV12-4
D gene: TRBD2
CDR3 protein: CASSLPVGGGTADTQYF

J gene: TRBJ1-1
V gene: TRBV5-5
D gene: TRBD1
CDR3 protein: CASSWTGGGTEAFF

J gene: TRBJ1-3
V gene: TRBV7-9
D gene: NA
CDR3 protein: CASSLGYGGNTIYF

J gene: TRBJ1-6
V gene: TRBV15
D gene: NA
CDR3 protein: CATSSRLREDPYNSPLHF

J gene: TRBJ1-6
V gene: TRBV7-6
D gene: NA
CDR3 protein: CASSAASSYNSPLHF

J gene: TRBJ1-1
V gene: TRBV20-1
D gene: NA
CDR3 protein: CSVERQEAGAFF

J gene: TRBJ2-2
V gene: TRBV5-5
D gene: NA
CDR3 protein: CASSLTETGELFF

J gene: TRBJ1-3
V gene: TRBV5-1
D gene: NA
CDR3 protein: CASRESSGNTIYF

J gene: TRBJ1-1
V gene: TRBV7-6
D gene: NA
CDR3 protein: CASSLDQGLGGTEAFF

J gene: TRBJ1-4
V gene: TRBV9
D gene: TRBD1
CDR3 protein: CASSGRDRGYYSATNEKLFF

J gene: TRBJ2-5
V gene: TRBV6-2/TRBV6-3
D gene: TRBD2
CDR3 protein: CASSYSGGGASETQYF

J gene: TRBJ2-7
V gene: TRBV6-2/TRBV6-3
D gene: NA
CDR3 protein: CASSNSYEQYF

J gene: TRBJ2-1
V gene: TRBV7-2
D gene: NA
CDR3 protein: CASSSGGPYNEQFF

J gene: TRBJ2-1
V gene: TRBV7-9
D gene: NA
CDR3 protein: CASSYSNNEQFF